These 29 T cell receptor beta chains were all obtained from the same sample, sequenced in a study of tumor-infiltrating lymphocytes in primary liver carcinoma. A primer matching the constant region was used to make TCR beta cDNA from approximately 0.45 ug of total RNA. Three nested multiplex PCR rounds, a slightly modified ARM-PCR method, built the TCR beta libraries. The first two PCR rounds used TRBV1-TRBV30 forward primers with a C-beta reverse primer, roughly 11 cycles each. TCRdb reprocessed the multiplex PCR reads via MiXCR and lists one record per CDR3 protein. The data show 20,000 to 25,000 distinct CDR3 sequences, nearly 80% seen once. The study co-extracted DNA and RNA from around 18-30 mg of unsorted bulk tissue. The sample taken for sequencing was liver tumor tissue from sampling region 1. Regarding subset: tumor region T1, superior pole. Source of these receptors: a woman in her thirties with primary liver carcinoma and hepatitis B virus infection.

This rearrangement joins TRBV11-1 to TRBJ2-5; D not resolved. CDR3 length equals 14 residues. V gave up 1 base and J gave up 7 bases, with 13 bases separating them. Germline assignment: CDR1 SGHAT and CDR2 FQDESV (reference sequence). CDR3 sequence reads: CASSLVGCEGTQYF. The CDR3 DNA is TGTGCCAGCAGCTTAGTAGGGTGCGAAGGGACCCAGTACTTC.

On this clonotype itself: One end of the junction is discordant with germline, which a read error may explain. The genes are TRBV7-8 and TRBJ2-7; the D is unclear. CDR3 length equals 18 residues. Germline V gene sequence: CDR1 SGHVS, CDR2 FQNEAQ. CDR3 amino acids: CASSSGRNRTMSSYELYF. The CDR3 DNA reads as TGTGCCAGCAGCTCGGGTCGCAATCGTACTATGAGCTCCTACGAGCTGTACTTC.

On this clonotype: The junction differs from germline at one of its ends, possibly a read error. The genes are TRBV11-2 and TRBJ2-3; 11 bases are shared with TRBD2. In germline, CDR1 is SGHAT, CDR2 FQNNGV. This CDR3 has 16 amino acids. The CDR3 loop is CVSIAGLAAIVDTQYF. CDR3 bases: TGTGTCAGCATCGCGGGACTAGCGGCTATTGTTGATACGCAGTATTTT.

Worth noting for this clonotype: One junction end disagrees with the germline gene, perhaps due to a read error. The chain combines TRBV6-2 or TRBV6-3 with TRBJ1-5; no clear D gene. The germline gives CDR1 MNHEY, CDR2 SVGEGT. The CDR3 loop spans 14 amino acids. CDR3 sequence (DNA): TGTGCCAGCAGTTCGACCGCAGAGATTCAGTCCCAGCATTTT. This translates into CASSSTAEIQSQHF.

Comments on this clonotype: The CDR3 end shows no conserved phenylalanine or tryptophan, and so a read error is likely. The CDR3 bases are TGTGCCACCAGGGCCGGGACAGGGGATCTGGGTGATCAGTTCGTC. This encodes CATRAGTGDLGDQFV. The chain joins TRBV24-1 to TRBJ2-1, with TRBD1 matching over 10 bases. J lost 13 bases, V lost 7 bases, and 15 bases had no gene match. The CDR3 spans 15 residues. The germline V gene encodes CDR1 KGHDR and CDR2 SFDVKD.

To note about this clonotype: The junction and the germline gene differ at one end; a read error may be behind it. This chain links TRBV12-3 or TRBV12-4 with TRBJ2-3; maybe TRBD2 (5 bases). The CDR3 totals 15 residues. The CDR3 DNA reads TGTGCCAGTAGTTTTCCCCCTCCTAGCACAGATTGGCAGTATTTT. It translates to CASSFPPPSTDWQYF.

Comment on this clonotype: One end of the junction is discordant with germline, which a read error may explain. The chain uses TRBV7-9 and TRBJ2-1; D possibly corresponds to TRBD2 (6 bases). Germline values: CDR1 SEHNR, CDR2 FQNEAQ (reference sequence). The CDR3 has 16 amino acids. The CDR3 nucleotides read TGTGCCAGGAGCTTAGGGAGTAGCGGAGCTAGGAATGAGCAGTTCTTC. It translates to CARSLGSSGARNEQFF.

To note about this clonotype: Relative to the germline gene, one junction end is altered; a read error may explain this. This chain links TRBV6-5 with TRBJ2-5; 10 bases match TRBD1. Per the germline V gene, CDR1 is MNHEY and CDR2 is SVGAGI. This CDR3 region has 13 residues. CDR3 residues: CACSTDRGLTQYF. DNA of the CDR3: TGTGCCTGCAGCACTGACAGGGGGCTGACTCAGTACTTC.

The J gene is TRBJ1-2, the V gene TRBV12-3 or TRBV12-4; TRBD1 matches at 7 bases. CDR3 size: 15 residues. The J segment lost 6 bases and the V segment lost 9 bases, leaving 16 bases of the junction unmatched. In DNA form, the CDR3 reads TGTGCCAGTCCCAGCGTTAAGGGGGCGACTCATGGCTACACCTTC. The encoded protein is CASPSVKGATHGYTF.

Of note for this clonotype: At one boundary the junction diverges from the germline segment, which might be a read error. CDR3 amino acids: CAGSPRTGFTWELFF. CDR3 in DNA: TGTGCCGGCAGTCCGCGGACAGGGTTCACATGGGAGCTGTTTTTT. The chain carries TRBV6-5 and TRBJ2-2, with 8 bases matching TRBD1. Germline CDR1 is MNHEY and CDR2 is SVGAGI. The CDR3 is 15 residues long.

J is TRBJ2-2 and V is TRBV11-3, with 9 bases aligning to TRBD1. The CDR3 runs to 14 residues. V lost 5 bases, J lost 6 bases, and 4 bases stayed unmatched. Germline loops: CDR1 SGHNT, CDR2 YENEEA. This CDR3 is CASSPYRGPGELFF. The CDR3 region has the DNA TGTGCCAGCAGCCCCTACAGGGGGCCCGGGGAGCTGTTTTTT.

This clonotype was seen just once. The chain combines TRBV5-6 with TRBJ2-2; perhaps TRBD2 as D (6 bases). V was cut by 0 bases and J by 4 bases, with 10 bases left in between. Germline CDR1 and CDR2: SGHDT and YYEEEE. This CDR3 contains 15 residues. The CDR3 region has the DNA TGTGCCAGCAGCTTGGGACGGGGAGGCACCGGGGAGCTGTTTTTT. Protein product: CASSLGRGGTGELFF. The full variable domain, in which reference TRBV5-6 and TRBJ2-2 provide the parts outside the CDR3, is DAGVTQSPTHLIKTRGQQVTLRCSPKSGHDTVSWYQQALGQGPQFIFQYYEEEERQRGNFPDRFSGHQFPNYSSELNVNALLLGDSALYLCASSLGRGGTGELFFGEGSRLTVL.

With respect to this clonotype: This clone may be a read error of a much larger clone one base away. The gene calls are TRBV29-1 and TRBJ2-1; TRBD2 matches 9 bases. Germline loops: CDR1 SQVTM, CDR2 ANQGSEA. This CDR3 contains 14 residues. The CDR3 nucleotides read TGCATCGTTCCGACTAGCGGCAACTACAATGAGCAGTTCTTC. Amino acids: CIVPTSGNYNEQFF.

Worth noting for this clonotype: At one end, the junction sequence differs from germline, possibly due to a read error. V and J are TRBV11-2 and TRBJ1-1; 12 bases line up with TRBD1. The germline V gene has CDR1 SGHAT and CDR2 FQNNGV. The CDR3 has 20 residues. DNA of the CDR3: TGTGCCAGCAGGGCTCGGGACAGGGGGCGCAAGAGGCGTAGTAACACTGAGGCTTTCTTT. Its protein is CASRARDRGRKRRSNTEAFF. The full variable domain, its missing parts supplied by reference TRBV11-2 and TRBJ1-1, is EAGVAQSPRYKIIEKRQSVAFWCNPISGHATLYWYQQILGQGPKLLIQFQNNGVVDDSQLPKDRFSAERLKGVDSTLKIQPAKLEDSAVYLCASRARDRGRKRRSNTEAFFGQGTRLTVV.

As to this clonotype: At one end the junction does not follow the germline gene, possibly because of a read error. The chain combines TRBV6-6 with TRBJ2-3; tentative D call: TRBD2 (6 bases). The CDR3 has 17 residues. From germline, CDR1 is MNHNY and CDR2 SVGAGI (reference sequence). The CDR3 loop reads CASSNSFSSGSTDTQYF. In DNA, the CDR3 is TGTGCAAGCAGTAACTCTTTTAGCAGCGGGTCCACAGATACGCAGTATTTT.

This clonotype has only one observation. A read error is likely, as this CDR3 ends without the conserved phenylalanine or tryptophan. The chain employs TRBV4-2 and TRBJ2-7; unclear D gene. CDR3 length: 14 residues. Germline assignment: CDR1 LGHNA and CDR2 YNFKEQ. CDR3 protein: CASSLWTHSYEQYC. The CDR3 bases are TGTGCAAGCAGCCTTTGGACCCATTCCTACGAGCAGTACTGC.

There are a few counts of this clonotype. The rearrangement uses TRBV7-9 and TRBJ2-7; possibly TRBD2 for D (6 bases). The CDR3 is made up of 16 amino acids. The ends were cut back, 5 bases at V and 2 bases at J, with 19 bases in the middle. The germline CDR1 and CDR2 sequences are SEHNR and FQNEAQ (reference sequence). The CDR3, as DNA: TGTGCCAGCAGCCAAAACACGGGACTTAAAACCTACGAGCAGTACTTC. Translated, it gives CASSQNTGLKTYEQYF.

In the case of this clonotype: One end of the junction varies from germline; a read error may be responsible. The V gene is TRBV7-2, the J gene TRBJ1-1; weak D call: TRBD1 (5 bases). The V gene's germline CDR1 is SGHTA and CDR2 FQGNSA. The CDR3 runs to 13 residues. The CDR3: CSSSLVVQGEAFF. CDR3 sequence (DNA): TGTTCCAGCAGCCTAGTAGTTCAGGGTGAAGCTTTCTTT.

This clonotype came up a few times. The chain uses TRBV10-3 and TRBJ2-1; TRBD2 agrees at 8 bases. J gave up 2 bases and V 0 bases, and 3 bases lay outside the gene matches. The germline CDR1 and CDR2 sequences are ENHRY and SYGVKD. This CDR3 contains 16 residues. This CDR3 is CAISESAAGAYNEQFF. Written as DNA, the CDR3 is TGTGCCATCAGTGAGTCGGCAGCGGGAGCCTACAATGAGCAGTTCTTC.

V and J are TRBV7-9 and TRBJ2-3; 11 nucleotides agree with TRBD2. V dropped 5 bases and J dropped 11; count of bases not matched to a gene: 15. Looked up from germline, CDR1 is SEHNR and CDR2 is FQNEAQ (reference sequence). The CDR3 sequence is 16 residues long. The CDR3 here is CASSLLLAGATYRQYF. CDR3 sequence (DNA): TGTGCCAGCAGCCTATTACTAGCGGGAGCCACTTATAGGCAGTATTTT.

This clonotype was seen just once. This chain uses TRBV5-4 with TRBJ2-3; the D gene is possibly TRBD2 (5 bases). The germline gives CDR1 SGHNT, CDR2 YYREEE (reference sequence). This CDR3 contains 18 residues. V lost 9 bases to trimming and J lost 3 bases, with 29 bases between them. CDR3 residues: CANNNPAASRSQTDTQYF. The CDR3 DNA follows: TGTGCCAACAATAACCCGGCGGCTAGCAGGAGTCAGACAGATACGCAGTATTTT.

Remarks on this clonotype: The conserved phenylalanine or tryptophan normally closing the CDR3 is absent here, so this likely arose from a read error. The chain carries TRBV4-3 and TRBJ2-1; the D is unclear. Germline V gene sequence: CDR1 LGHNA, CDR2 YSLEER. The CDR3 loop spans 14 amino acids. As DNA, the CDR3 is TGCGCAAACAGCCACATAGAGTTGGTCAATGAACAGTTCTAC. Translating it yields CANSHIELVNEQFY.

Concerning this clonotype itself: The CDR3 does not end in the conserved phenylalanine or tryptophan, so this is likely a read error. The DNA is omitted, as the CDR3 cannot be located on it reliably, and the CDR3 follows TCRdb's listing. This sequence joins TRBV7-9 and TRBJ2-3. Ends included, the CDR3 has 13 residues. Germline V gene data show CDR1 as SEHNR and CDR2 as FQNEAQ (reference sequence). CDR3 loop: CASSQRTTDTHYL.

For this clonotype: An end of the junction differs from the germline gene, which may be a read error. The V gene is TRBV4-2, the J gene TRBJ2-7; 8 bases line up with TRBD1. The CDR3 extends over 18 amino acids. Germline V gene sequence: CDR1 LGHNA, CDR2 YNFKEQ. The CDR3, as DNA: TGTGCCAGCAGCCAGGAACACCTAGAACAGGGGGGACCGCGCGAGCTGTGCTTC. Its protein is CASSQEHLEQGGPRELCF.

On this clonotype: One end of the junction does not line up with germline, which may come from a read error. V and J are TRBV7-8 and TRBJ2-7; weak D call: TRBD1 (5 bases). Germline-derived CDR1 and CDR2 are SGHVS and FQNEAQ. The CDR3 extends over 14 amino acids. CDR3 sequence (DNA): TGTGACAGCAGCGCGACGCTAGGGGTCCCCGAGCAGTACTTC. Amino acid sequence: CDSSATLGVPEQYF.

This clonotype is labeled as medium-sized. The CDR3 is CASSPGRGRVNENTQYF. The CDR3 DNA follows: TGTGCCAGCAGCCCAGGGAGGGGGAGGGTTAACGAAAATACGCAGTATTTT. The chain couples TRBV28 to TRBJ2-3, with D maybe TRBD2 (7 bases). The V gene lost 6 bases and the J gene lost 7 bases, with 26 bases spanning the gap. Germline CDR1 reads MDHEN; CDR2 reads SYDVKM. The CDR3 is 17 residues long.

Points on this clonotype: Without the conserved terminal phenylalanine or tryptophan, this CDR3 likely stems from a read error. The V gene is TRBV4-3, the J gene TRBJ2-5, with D possibly being TRBD2 (5 bases). Germline CDR1 reads LGHNA; CDR2 reads YSLEER. This CDR3 contains 14 residues. The CDR3 nucleotides read TGCTCCAACAGCCCGACGAGGAGGCAAGAGACCCAGTACCTC. It is translated as CSNSPTRRQETQYL.

V and J are TRBV2 and TRBJ2-7; 8 nucleotides align to TRBD1. Near its end, the DNA agrees better with TRBJ2-1, so the J call may be wrong. The CDR3 extends over 13 amino acids. CDR1 and CDR2 (germline): SNHLY, FYNNEI. The DNA for the CDR3 is TGTGCCAGCAAGGAGACAGGGGAATACGAGCAGTTCTTC. It yields the protein CASKETGEYEQFF.

A single count supports this clonotype. The CDR3 ends on some other residue instead of the conserved phenylalanine or tryptophan, so this is likely a read error. The V call is TRBV29-1, the J call TRBJ2-2; the D gene is possibly TRBD2 (5 bases). Germline lookup yields CDR1 SQVTM and CDR2 ANQGSEA. The CDR3 consists of 13 residues. DNA for the CDR3: TGCAGTGCTGGGAGACGAGACACCGGGGAGCTGTTTTCT. Encoded protein: CSAGRRDTGELFS.